This T cell receptor beta chain was profiled in a study of cytomegalovirus exposure and HLA in healthy donors. Germline values: CDR1 SGDLS, CDR2 YYNGEE. Trimming took 0 bases from V and 3 from J, leaving 17 bases between them. This CDR3 has 17 amino acids. The study ran its PCR with 60 Vbeta and 13 Jbeta primers. Profiling relied on immunoSEQ multiplex PCR, and the TCRdb table lists in-frame clones only, not all of them. Of about 170,000 clones listed, roughly 80% are singletons. The TCR originated in a male donor in good health and CMV-seronegative. The gene calls are TRBV9 and TRBJ2-3; D is possibly TRBD2 (5 bases). Sequencing used PBMCs. CDR3 sequence (DNA): TGTGCCAGCAGCGTAGAAGAGGGTGGTCATGGTACAGATACGCAGTATTTT. As protein: CASSVEEGGHGTDTQYF.